The present T cell receptor beta chain was sequenced within a study of ipilimumab plus nivolumab after autologous stem cell transplantation. For the study at large: Patients received a median of 5 ipilimumab and roughly 8 nivolumab doses. Study-level results: Per the authors, repertoire, Treg and microbiota data justify further study.

The data were produced by immunoSEQ multiplex PCR, yet TCRdb's version contains in-frame clones alone and is incomplete. This sample has roughly 40,000 clones, with over 90% found just once. Ipilimumab, 1 mg/kg, started 14 to 28 days after autologous transplant. Through week 26, nivolumab 3 mg/kg IV was given weeks 1, 4, 7, 10, then biweekly. CDR1 and CDR2 from the germline V gene are LGHNA and YNFKEQ. J gave up 2 bases and V 4 bases, and 3 bases lay outside the gene matches. The CDR3 totals 15 residues. Details on this clone: As yet, its antigen is unknown.

This TCR was recovered from a male donor with multiple myeloma. The chain combines TRBV4-2 with TRBJ2-7, with 12 bases aligning to TRBD2. The material sequenced was PBMCs, taken in a trial of ipilimumab plus nivolumab as post-transplant consolidation. CDR3 protein: CASSPASGGAYEQYF. Written as DNA, the CDR3 is TGTGCCAGCAGCCCTGCTAGCGGGGGGGCCTACGAGCAGTACTTC.